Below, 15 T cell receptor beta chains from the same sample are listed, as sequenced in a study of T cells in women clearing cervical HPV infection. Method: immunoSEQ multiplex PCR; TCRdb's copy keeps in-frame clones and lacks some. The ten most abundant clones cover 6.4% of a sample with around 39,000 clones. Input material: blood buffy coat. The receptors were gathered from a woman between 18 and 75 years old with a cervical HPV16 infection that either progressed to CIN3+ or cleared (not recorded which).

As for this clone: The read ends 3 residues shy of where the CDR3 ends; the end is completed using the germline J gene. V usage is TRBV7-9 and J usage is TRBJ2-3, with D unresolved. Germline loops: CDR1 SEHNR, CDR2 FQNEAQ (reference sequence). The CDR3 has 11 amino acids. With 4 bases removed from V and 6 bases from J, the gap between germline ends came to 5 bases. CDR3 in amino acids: CASSYRDTQYF. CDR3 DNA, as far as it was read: TGTGCCAGCAGCTACCGGGATACG.

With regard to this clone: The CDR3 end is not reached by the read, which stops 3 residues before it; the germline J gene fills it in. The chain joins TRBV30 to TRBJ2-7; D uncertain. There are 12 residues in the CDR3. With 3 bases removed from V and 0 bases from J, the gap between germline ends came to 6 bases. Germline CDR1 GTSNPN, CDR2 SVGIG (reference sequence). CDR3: CAWRGRSYEQYF. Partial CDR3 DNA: TGTGCCTGGAGGGGCCGCTCCTACGAG.

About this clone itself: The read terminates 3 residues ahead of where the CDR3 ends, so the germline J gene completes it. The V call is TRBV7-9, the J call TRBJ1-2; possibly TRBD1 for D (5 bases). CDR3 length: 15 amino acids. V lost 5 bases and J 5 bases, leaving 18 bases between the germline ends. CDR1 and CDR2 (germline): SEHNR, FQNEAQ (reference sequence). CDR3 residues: CASSHSGGSGYGYTF. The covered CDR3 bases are TGTGCCAGCAGCCACTCGGGGGGGAGTGGTTATGGC.

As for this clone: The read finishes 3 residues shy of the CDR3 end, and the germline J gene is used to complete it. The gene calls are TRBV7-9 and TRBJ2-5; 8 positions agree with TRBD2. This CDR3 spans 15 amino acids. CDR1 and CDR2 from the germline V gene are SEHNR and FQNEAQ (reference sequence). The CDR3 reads CASSLPGGRTDTQYF. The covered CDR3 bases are TGTGCCAGCAGCCTACCGGGGGGGCGGACAGATACC.

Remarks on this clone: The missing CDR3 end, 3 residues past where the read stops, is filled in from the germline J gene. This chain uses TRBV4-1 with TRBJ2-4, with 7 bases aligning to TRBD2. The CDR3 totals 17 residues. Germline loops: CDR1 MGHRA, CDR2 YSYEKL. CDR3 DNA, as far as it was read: TGCGCCAGCAGACACGCCAAGGATACGGGAGGCGACTATGGT. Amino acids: CASRHAKDTGGDYG. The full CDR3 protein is CASRHAKDTGGDYGQYF.

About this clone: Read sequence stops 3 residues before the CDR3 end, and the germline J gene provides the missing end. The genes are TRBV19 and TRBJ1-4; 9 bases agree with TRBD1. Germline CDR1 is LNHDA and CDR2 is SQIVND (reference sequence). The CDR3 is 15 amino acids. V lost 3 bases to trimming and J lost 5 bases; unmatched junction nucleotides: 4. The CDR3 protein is CASSIDRGTNEKLFF. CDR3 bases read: TGTGCCAGTAGTATTGACAGGGGGACAAATGAAAAA.

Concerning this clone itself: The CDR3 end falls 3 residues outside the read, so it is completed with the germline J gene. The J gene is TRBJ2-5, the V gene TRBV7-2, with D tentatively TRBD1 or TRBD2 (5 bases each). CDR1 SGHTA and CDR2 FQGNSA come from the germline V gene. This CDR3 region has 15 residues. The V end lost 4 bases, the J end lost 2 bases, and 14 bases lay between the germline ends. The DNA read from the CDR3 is TGTGCCAGCAGCTCTGACAGAGGGCCACAAGAGACC. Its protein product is CASSSDRGPQET. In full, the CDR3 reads CASSSDRGPQETQYF.

The sequenced part of the CDR3 DNA is TGCGCCAGCAGCTCCGGACAGGGTGATCAGCCC. Its translation: CASSSGQGDQP. The whole CDR3 is CASSSGQGDQPQHF. This chain links TRBV5-1 with TRBJ1-5; 8 positions agree with TRBD1. The observed sequence ends 3 residues before the CDR3 terminus, with the missing tail filled in from the germline J gene. The CDR3 totals 14 residues. After removal of 3 bases from V and 5 bases from J, the junction contained 4 bases not matched to a gene. Germline lookup yields CDR1 SGHRS and CDR2 YFSETQ.

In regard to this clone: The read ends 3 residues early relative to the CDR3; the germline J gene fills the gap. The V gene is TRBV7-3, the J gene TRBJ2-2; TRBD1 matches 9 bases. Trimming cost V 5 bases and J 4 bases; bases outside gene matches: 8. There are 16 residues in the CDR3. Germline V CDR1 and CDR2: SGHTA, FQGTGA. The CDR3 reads CASSRRQGGGTGELFF. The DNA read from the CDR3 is TGTGCCAGCAGCCGGCGACAGGGGGGGGGCACCGGGGAG. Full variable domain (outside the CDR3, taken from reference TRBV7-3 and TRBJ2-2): GAGVSQTPSNKVTEKGKYVELRCDPISGHTALYWYRQSLGQGPEFLIYFQGTGAADDSGLPNDRFFAVRPEGSVSTLKIQRTERGDSAVYLCASSRRQGGGTGELFFGEGSRLTVL.

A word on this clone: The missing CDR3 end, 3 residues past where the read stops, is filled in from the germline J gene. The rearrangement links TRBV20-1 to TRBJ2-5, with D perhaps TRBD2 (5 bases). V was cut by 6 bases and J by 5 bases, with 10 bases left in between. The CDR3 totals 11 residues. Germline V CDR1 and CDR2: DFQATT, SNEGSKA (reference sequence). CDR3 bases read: TGCAGTGCCCTGGACTTGGAGACC. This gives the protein CSALDLET. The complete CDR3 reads CSALDLETQYF.

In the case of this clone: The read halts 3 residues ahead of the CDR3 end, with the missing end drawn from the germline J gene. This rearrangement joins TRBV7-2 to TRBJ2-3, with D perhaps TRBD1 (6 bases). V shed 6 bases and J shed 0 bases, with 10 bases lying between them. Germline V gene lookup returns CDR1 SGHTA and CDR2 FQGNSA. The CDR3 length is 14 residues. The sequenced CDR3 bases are TGTGCCAGCAGTAGGGGGTCTAGCACAGATACG. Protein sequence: CASSRGSSTDT. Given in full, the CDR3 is CASSRGSSTDTQYF.

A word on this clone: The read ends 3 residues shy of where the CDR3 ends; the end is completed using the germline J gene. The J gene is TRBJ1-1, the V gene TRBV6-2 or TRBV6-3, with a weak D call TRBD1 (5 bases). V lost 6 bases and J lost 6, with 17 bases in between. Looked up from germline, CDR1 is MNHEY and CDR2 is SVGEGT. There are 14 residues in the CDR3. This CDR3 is CASRTRLGGAEAFF. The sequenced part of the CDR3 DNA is TGTGCCAGCAGGACCCGCCTGGGGGGAGCTGAA.

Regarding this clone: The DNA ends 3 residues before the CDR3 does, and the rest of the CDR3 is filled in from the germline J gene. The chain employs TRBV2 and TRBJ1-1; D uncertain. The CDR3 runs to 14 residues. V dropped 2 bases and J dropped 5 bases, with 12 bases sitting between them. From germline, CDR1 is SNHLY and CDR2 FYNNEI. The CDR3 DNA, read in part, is TGTGCCAGCAGTGAATTGGGCTCACTGACTGAA. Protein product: CASSELGSLTE. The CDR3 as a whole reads CASSELGSLTEAFF.

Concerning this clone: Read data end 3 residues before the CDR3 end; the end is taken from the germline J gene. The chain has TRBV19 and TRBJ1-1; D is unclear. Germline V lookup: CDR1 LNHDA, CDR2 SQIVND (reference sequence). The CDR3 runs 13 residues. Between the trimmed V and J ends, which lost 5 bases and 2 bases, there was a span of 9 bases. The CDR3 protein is CASSFTANTEAFF. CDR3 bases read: TGTGCCAGTAGTTTTACAGCTAACACTGAA.

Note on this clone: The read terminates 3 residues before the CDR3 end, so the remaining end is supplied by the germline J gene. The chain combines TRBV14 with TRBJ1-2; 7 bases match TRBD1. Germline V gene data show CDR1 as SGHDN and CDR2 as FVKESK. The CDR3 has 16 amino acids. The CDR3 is CASSQDSAGTVGGYTF. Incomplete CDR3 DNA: TGTGCCAGCAGCCAAGATTCCGCCGGGACAGTTGGCGGC. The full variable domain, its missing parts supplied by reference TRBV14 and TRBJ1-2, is EAGVTQFPSHSVIEKGQTVTLRCDPISGHDNLYWYRRVMGKEIKFLLHFVKESKQDESGMPNNRFLAERTGGTYSTLKVQPAELEDSGVYFCASSQDSAGTVGGYTFGSGTRLTVV.